What follows are 2 T cell receptor beta chains derived from one specimen sequenced in a study of blood T cell repertoires in COVID-19. The table came from immunoSEQ multiplex PCR; TCRdb's copy has only in-frame clones and leaves some out. The sample shows about 180,000 clones, approximately 85% of them seen only once. Sequencing was carried out using peripheral blood. Receptor source: a man in his fifties or sixties with acute or convalescent COVID-19.

The chain recombines TRBV6-5 with TRBJ2-7; 9 nucleotides agree with TRBD1. The germline CDR1 and CDR2 sequences are MNHEY and SVGAGI. J was trimmed by 1 base and V by 5 bases; bases with no gene match: 6. The CDR3 contains 15 residues. The CDR3: CASSTIGTGSYEQYF. In nucleotides, the CDR3 is TGTGCCAGCAGTACTATCGGGACAGGGTCCTACGAGCAGTACTTC.

This rearrangement joins TRBV18 to TRBJ1-6, with D possibly matching TRBD1 (6 bases). V gave up 6 bases and J gave up 6 bases, with 18 bases separating them. CDR3 length: 16 amino acids. Germline V CDR1 and CDR2: KGHSH, LQKENI. CDR3 amino acids: CASSPTGKRSNSPLHF. CDR3 nucleotides: TGTGCCAGCTCTCCTACAGGGAAACGGAGTAATTCACCCCTCCACTTT.